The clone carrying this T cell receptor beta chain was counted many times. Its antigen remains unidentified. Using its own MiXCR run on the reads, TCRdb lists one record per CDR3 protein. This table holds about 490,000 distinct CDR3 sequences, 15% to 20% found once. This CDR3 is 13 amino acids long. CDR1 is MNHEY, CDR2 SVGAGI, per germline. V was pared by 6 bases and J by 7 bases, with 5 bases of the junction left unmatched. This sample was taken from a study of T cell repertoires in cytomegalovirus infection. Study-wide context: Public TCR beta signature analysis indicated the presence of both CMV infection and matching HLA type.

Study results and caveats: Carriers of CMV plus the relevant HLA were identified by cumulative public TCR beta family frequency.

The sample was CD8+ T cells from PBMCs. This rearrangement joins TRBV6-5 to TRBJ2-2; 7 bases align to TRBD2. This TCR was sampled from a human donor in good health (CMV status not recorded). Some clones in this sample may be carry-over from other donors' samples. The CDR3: CASRRGTYGELFF. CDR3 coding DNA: TGTGCCAGCAGGCGGGGGACCTACGGGGAGCTGTTTTTT.